The 4 T cell receptor beta chains reported below all come from one sample, sequenced in a study of CD8 T cells in ankylosing spondylitis. A single record per CDR3 protein comes from TCRdb applying MiXCR to the 5' RACE reads. The data contain hundreds of thousands of distinct CDR3 sequences, roughly 20% of them singletons. The sequencing input was blood, either unsorted or a sorted T cell fraction (not recorded which). The receptor source for this set is a male donor with ankylosing spondylitis or in good health (not recorded which).

This clonotype was counted between two and nine times. The CDR3 is CATSRVPPDNQPQHF. Written as DNA, the CDR3 is TGTGCCACCAGCAGAGTCCCCCCGGACAATCAGCCCCAGCATTTT. The chain is built from TRBV15 and TRBJ1-5; D gene ambiguous. V was pared by 1 base and J by 3 bases, with 10 bases between. The CDR3 extends over 15 amino acids. CDR1 and CDR2 (germline): LNHNV, YYDKDF (reference sequence).

This clonotype was detected a few times. The V and J genes are TRBV10-3 and TRBJ2-1; perhaps TRBD1 as D (6 bases). The germline CDR1 and CDR2 sequences are ENHRY and SYGVKD. V dropped 5 bases and J dropped 5 bases, with 19 bases sitting between them. The CDR3 spans 16 residues. The CDR3 loop reads CAISSGAQGKNNEQFF. The CDR3 region has the DNA TGTGCCATCAGTTCGGGCGCTCAGGGGAAGAACAATGAGCAGTTCTTC.

This clonotype appeared a few times. V usage is TRBV5-6 and J usage is TRBJ1-5, with D maybe TRBD1 (6 bases). The CDR3 is 14 residues long. Trimming stripped 7 bases from V and 1 base from J, with 12 bases between. Germline CDR1 SGHDT, CDR2 YYEEEE. This CDR3 is CASFPQGSNQPQHF. The CDR3 nucleotides read TGTGCCAGCTTTCCTCAGGGGAGCAATCAGCCCCAGCATTTT.

This clonotype occurred a few times. The chain recombines TRBV5-1 with TRBJ2-1; TRBD1 or TRBD2 may be the D gene (5 bases each). Germline V CDR1 and CDR2: SGHRS, YFSETQ. The CDR3 spans 15 residues. Trimming removed 2 bases at V and 2 bases at J, with 11 bases between. The DNA of the CDR3 is TGCGCCAGCAGCTTCAGGGAGATGACCTACAATGAGCAGTTCTTC. Protein product: CASSFREMTYNEQFF.